The 14 T cell receptor beta chains listed next were all sequenced from one sample in a study of shared clonotypes between healthy human individuals. Sequencing used immunoSEQ multiplex PCR; TCRdb keeps in-frame clones, though not all of them. The sample contains more than 850,000 clones, 78% of which appear only once. The sample taken for sequencing was memory CD4+ T cells from PBMCs. The subset was: CD45RA-negative fraction. These receptors were taken from a man between 18 and 35 years old in good health. Some clones in this sample may be carry-over from other donors' samples.

The chain combines TRBV11-2 with TRBJ1-3, with a weak D call TRBD1 (6 bases). CDR1 and CDR2 (germline): SGHAT, FQNNGV. V gave up 6 bases and J gave up 0 bases, with 12 bases separating them. The CDR3 runs 15 residues. CDR3 sequence: CASSTQGNSGNTIYF. Here the CDR3 DNA reads TGTGCCAGCAGTACACAGGGCAACTCTGGAAACACCATATATTTT.

The chain uses TRBV30 and TRBJ1-1; D gene unclear. The V gene's germline CDR1 is GTSNPN and CDR2 SVGIG (reference sequence). The ends were cut back, 1 base at V and 0 bases at J, with 9 bases in the middle. The CDR3 length is 14 residues. The CDR3 here is CAWSAGPMNTEAFF. The CDR3 DNA sequence: TGTGCCTGGAGTGCCGGGCCTATGAACACTGAAGCTTTCTTT.

The gene calls are TRBV7-6 and TRBJ2-3; 10 nucleotides agree with TRBD2. With 5 bases clipped from V and 2 bases from J, the junction kept 7 bases outside the gene matches. The CDR3 length is 16 residues. In germline, CDR1 is SGHVS, CDR2 FNYEAQ. CDR3 in DNA: TGTGCCAGCAGCCTCAGGACTAGCGGTATCACAGATACGCAGTATTTT. It yields the protein CASSLRTSGITDTQYF.

Points on this clone: The same CDR3 also results from other DNA sequences found in this sample. The chain carries TRBV6-6 and TRBJ2-5, with D possibly TRBD2 on 6 matching bases. There are 12 residues in the CDR3. V was shortened by 9 bases and J by 4 bases, with 12 bases between the two germline ends. Germline CDR1 and CDR2: MNHNY and SVGAGI (reference sequence). The DNA for the CDR3 is TGTGCCAGTAGCCGGGGGAGAGAGACCCAGTACTTC. It yields the protein CASSRGRETQYF.

This clone appeared once. The chain couples TRBV27 to TRBJ2-7, with a possible D match to TRBD1 (7 bases). The germline gives CDR1 MNHEY, CDR2 SMNVEV (reference sequence). Trimming took off 7 bases at V and 5 bases at J, with 24 bases between the two ends. The CDR3 is made up of 16 amino acids. The CDR3 DNA is TGTGCCAGCACCCTATGGGGGGCAGGGGGGAACCACGAGCAGTACTTC. Its translation: CASTLWGAGGNHEQYF.

The chain employs TRBV23-1 and TRBJ1-5; a possible D gene is TRBD1 (6 bases). TRBV23-1 is designated an ORF whose function remains uncertain. V was pared by 6 bases and J by 0 bases, with 24 bases between. The CDR3 has 19 residues. CDR3 residues: CASSNTTGIRGHSNQPQHF. The CDR3 nucleotides read TGCGCCAGCAGCAATACAACAGGGATCCGGGGGCATAGCAATCAGCCCCAGCATTTT.

The chain carries TRBV5-1 and TRBJ2-5, with TRBD1 matching 7 bases. This CDR3 region has 14 residues. From germline, CDR1 is SGHRS and CDR2 YFSETQ. The ends lost 6 bases at V and 4 bases at J; junction bases unmatched: 9. As DNA, the CDR3 is TGCGCCAGCACCCGAGACAGGGAATTAGAGACCCAGTACTTC. Translated: CASTRDRELETQYF.

This clone was picked up a small number of times. A much larger clone is a single base away; this may be a read error. The chain uses TRBV5-1 and TRBJ2-5; D remains unclear. The CDR3 contains 11 residues. Germline V gene lookup returns CDR1 SGHRS and CDR2 YFSETQ. V dropped 0 bases and J dropped 7 bases, with 4 bases sitting between them. CDR3 DNA: TGCGCCAGCAGCTTGGGAGGGACCCAGTACTTC. Translation gives CASSLGGTQYF.

On this clone itself: Different DNA sequences within this sample yield the same CDR3. CDR3 nucleotide sequence: TGTGCCAGCAGTCTGGGGGGGTTGCAAGAGACCCAGTACTTC. Residues: CASSLGGLQETQYF. This rearrangement joins TRBV28 to TRBJ2-5; 7 nucleotides agree with TRBD2. Looked up from germline, CDR1 is MDHEN and CDR2 is SYDVKM. The CDR3 covers 14 residues. V trimming: 5 bases; J trimming: 2 bases; junction bases outside the gene matches: 5.

At least ten counts were recorded for this clone. V gene TRBV5-4 combines with J gene TRBJ2-7, with D perhaps matching TRBD2 (5 bases). The CDR3 is made up of 15 amino acids. The germline CDR1 and CDR2 sequences are SGHNT and YYREEE (reference sequence). V dropped 0 bases and J dropped 3 bases, with 13 bases sitting between them. CDR3 sequence reads: CASSLGRASLYEQYF. CDR3 nucleotide sequence: TGTGCCAGCAGCTTGGGGCGGGCCTCTCTCTACGAGCAGTACTTC.

The chain uses TRBV29-1 and TRBJ2-2; D is possibly TRBD1 (6 bases). V shed 7 bases and J shed 3 bases, with 15 bases lying between them. This CDR3 has 14 residues. Germline lookup yields CDR1 SQVTM and CDR2 ANQGSEA. The CDR3 reads CSARGTGYTGELFF. DNA of the CDR3: TGCAGCGCCCGGGGCACAGGGTACACCGGGGAGCTGTTTTTT.

CDR3 amino acids: CASSFSGGTEETQYF. CDR3 nucleotides: TGTGCCAGCAGTTTCTCGGGGGGGACTGAAGAGACCCAGTACTTC. The rearrangement uses TRBV28 and TRBJ2-5, with 8 positions matching TRBD2. CDR1 and CDR2 from the germline V gene are MDHEN and SYDVKM. CDR3 length: 15 residues. V was pared by 3 bases and J by 3 bases, with 6 bases of the junction left unmatched.

This CDR3 reads CASSEGVGRGRSGANVLTF. The CDR3 DNA is TGTGCCAGCAGTGAAGGGGTCGGCAGGGGGCGTTCTGGGGCCAACGTCCTGACTTTC. V gene TRBV2 combines with J gene TRBJ2-6; the match to TRBD1 covers 8 bases. CDR3 length: 19 amino acids. Germline CDR1 SNHLY, CDR2 FYNNEI. Losses at the gene ends were 1 base for V and 1 base for J; bases not matched to a gene: 9.

This clone was observed once. This chain connects TRBV6-1 to TRBJ2-7, with a tentative D call TRBD1 (6 bases). The CDR3 runs to 12 residues. In germline, CDR1 is MNHNS, CDR2 SASEGT. V lost 8 bases and J lost 2, with 10 bases in between. The CDR3 is CASGGQTYEQYF. CDR3 DNA: TGTGCCAGCGGAGGACAGACCTACGAGCAGTACTTC.